These 23 T cell receptor beta chains came from one sample sequenced in a study of breast tumors, draining lymph nodes, adjacent tissues. TCRdb ran MiXCR on the multiplex PCR reads and lists one entry per CDR3 protein. The repertoire has about 63,000 distinct CDR3 sequences, 45% to 60% of them found once; the top ten carry approximately 19%. The sequenced sample consisted of breast tumor tissue. Every receptor here comes from a female donor with breast cancer. Some clones in this sample may be carry-over from other donors' samples.

This clonotype was picked up many times. The chain couples TRBV19 to TRBJ2-7; D unresolved. The CDR3 contains 15 residues. Germline assignment: CDR1 LNHDA and CDR2 SQIVND (reference sequence). Trimming pared 5 bases from V and 3 bases from J, leaving 17 bases between. In DNA, the CDR3 is TGTGCCAGTAGTGATGGAGCGAGACCCATCTACGAGCAGTACTTC. It is translated as CASSDGARPIYEQYF. Complete variable domain (other parts from reference TRBV19 and TRBJ2-7): DGGITQSPKYLFRKEGQNVTLSCEQNLNHDAMYWYRQDPGQGLRLIYYSQIVNDFQKGDIAEGYSVSREKKESFPLTVTSAQKNPTAFYLCASSDGARPIYEQYFGPGTRLTVT.

This rearrangement joins TRBV7-9 to TRBJ1-6, with TRBD1 matching 11 bases. Germline-derived CDR1 and CDR2 are SEHNR and FQNEAQ (reference sequence). V shed 6 bases and J 10 bases; nucleotides not matched to a gene: 5. The CDR3 has 14 residues. This chain's CDR3 is CASRRTGGRSPLHF. The CDR3 nucleotides are TGTGCCAGCAGGCGGACAGGGGGCCGGTCACCCCTCCACTTT.

This clonotype turned up a few times. A much larger clone lies one base from this, so it may be a read error. The chain carries TRBV20-1 and TRBJ2-1; maybe TRBD1 (6 bases). Per the germline V gene, CDR1 is DFQATT and CDR2 is SNEGSKA (reference sequence). CDR3 length equals 14 residues. The CDR3 coding sequence is TGCAGTGCATCGGACAGTGTCTCCTACACTGAGCAGTTCTTC. Residues: CSASDSVSYTEQFF.

The gene calls are TRBV20-1 and TRBJ2-6; D assignment may be TRBD1 or TRBD2 (5 bases each). The CDR3 runs 16 residues. Trimming stripped 0 bases from V and 2 bases from J, with 11 bases between. Germline assignment: CDR1 DFQATT and CDR2 SNEGSKA (reference sequence). DNA for the CDR3: TGCAGTGCTAGAGATATGAGGGGAACTGGGGCCAACGTCCTGACTTTC. Protein sequence: CSARDMRGTGANVLTF.

This clonotype was seen at least ten times. The chain is built from TRBV7-9 and TRBJ2-3, with 11 bases lining up with TRBD2. With V trimmed by 3 bases and J by 3 bases, 5 bases remained unmatched. Germline V CDR1 and CDR2: SEHNR, FQNEAQ (reference sequence). The CDR3 covers 16 residues. CDR3 amino acids: CASSLRLAGMTDTQYF. The DNA for the CDR3 is TGTGCCAGCAGCTTGCGACTAGCGGGAATGACAGATACGCAGTATTTT.

This clonotype was detected only a few times. Relative to the germline gene, one junction end is altered; a read error may explain this. The chain is built from TRBV7-2 and TRBJ2-4; TRBD1 aligns across 9 bases. The CDR3 is made up of 15 amino acids. Germline V lookup: CDR1 SGHTA, CDR2 FQGNSA. CDR3 protein: CASSPLTGGVDIQHF. DNA for the CDR3: TGTGCCAGCAGCCCGCTCACAGGGGGCGTAGACATTCAGCACTTC. Variable domain in full (rest from reference TRBV7-2 and TRBJ2-4): GAGVSQSPSNKVTEKGKDVELRCDPISGHTALYWYRQSLGQGLEFLIYFQGNSAPDKSGLPSDRFSAERTGGSVSTLTIQRTQQEDSAVYLCASSPLTGGVDIQHFGAGTRLSVL.

This clonotype was detected many times. A much bigger clone sits one base away, suggesting this may be a read error. J is TRBJ2-5 and V is TRBV6-6, with TRBD1 identical over 12 bases. The V gene end was trimmed by 5 bases and the J gene end by 4 bases; junction bases not matched to a gene: 8. The CDR3 loop spans 16 amino acids. CDR1 and CDR2 from the germline V gene are MNHNY and SVGAGI (reference sequence). The CDR3 spells CASSHGGTGGTETQYF. The CDR3 DNA sequence: TGTGCCAGCAGTCATGGCGGGACAGGGGGCACAGAGACCCAGTACTTC.

This clonotype has only one observation. The rearrangement joins TRBV10-3 to TRBJ2-4, with 7 bases fitting TRBD2. The trim removed 0 bases at V and 6 bases at J, leaving 5 bases unmatched. The length of the CDR3 is 15 residues. Germline loops: CDR1 ENHRY, CDR2 SYGVKD. CDR3 sequence (DNA): TGTGCCATCAGTGAGTCGGCGGGGGTTGGAAACATTCAGTACTTC. Translated, it gives CAISESAGVGNIQYF.

A note on this clonotype: One end of the junction varies from germline; a read error may be responsible. V gene TRBV5-1 combines with J gene TRBJ1-4, with 9 bases matching TRBD1. CDR1 is SGHRS and CDR2 is YFSETQ in the germline V gene. The CDR3 covers 15 residues. The CDR3 DNA reads as TGTGCCAGCAGCACAACGGGACAGGGAGGTGAAAAACTGTTTTTT. As protein: CASSTTGQGGEKLFF.

This clonotype was counted a few times. V usage is TRBV4-1 and J usage is TRBJ1-2, with 12 positions matching TRBD1. Unmatched junction bases numbered 8, after V lost 5 bases and J lost 7 bases. CDR1 is MGHRA, CDR2 YSYEKL, per germline. CDR3 size: 15 residues. The CDR3 loop reads CASSYPGQGARGYTF. DNA for the CDR3: TGCGCCAGCAGCTATCCGGGACAGGGGGCGCGTGGCTACACCTTC.

The table lists this clonotype with many counts. V and J are TRBV5-1 and TRBJ1-4; TRBD1 matches at 9 bases. V shed 0 bases and J 7 bases; nucleotides not matched to a gene: 4. The CDR3 runs 15 residues. CDR1 and CDR2 (germline): SGHRS, YFSETQ. CDR3 DNA: TGCGCCAGCAGCTTGGCGGACAGGGGAAGTGAAAAACTGTTTTTT. This codes for CASSLADRGSEKLFF.

This clonotype was seen ten or more times. V usage is TRBV9 and J usage is TRBJ1-6; D is uncertain. Trimming pared 2 bases from V and 7 bases from J, leaving 13 bases between. The V gene's germline CDR1 is SGDLS and CDR2 YYNGEE. The CDR3 consists of 15 residues. CDR3 region: CASSVDSMGNSPLHF. The CDR3 nucleotides are TGTGCCAGCAGCGTGGACTCCATGGGGAATTCACCCCTCCACTTT.

Points on this clonotype: The CDR3 carries no conserved terminal phenylalanine or tryptophan, so it likely arises from a read error. V usage is TRBV2 and J usage is TRBJ1-6, with D uncertain. The CDR3 covers 13 residues. Germline V CDR1 and CDR2: SNHLY, FYNNEI. V lost 7 bases, J lost 7 bases, and 11 bases lay in between. CDR3 DNA sequence: TGTGCCAGCAAGATGGCATTAAATTCACCCCTCCACTCT. Its translation: CASKMALNSPLHS.

This clonotype was seen more than once but under ten times. The V call is TRBV12-3 or TRBV12-4, the J call TRBJ1-5; D possibly corresponds to TRBD1 (5 bases). CDR3 length: 14 amino acids. With 3 bases removed from V and 3 bases from J, the gap between germline ends came to 9 bases. CDR3 sequence: CASSFGGDNQPQHF. CDR3 nucleotide sequence: TGTGCCAGCAGTTTTGGGGGAGACAATCAGCCCCAGCATTTT.

This clonotype was counted only a few times. The rearrangement links TRBV20-1 to TRBJ2-7; 9 nucleotides line up with TRBD1. Losses at the gene ends were 1 base for V and 2 bases for J; bases not matched to a gene: 6. The length of the CDR3 is 15 residues. In germline, CDR1 is DFQATT, CDR2 SNEGSKA (reference sequence). The CDR3 spells CSARGQGGLTYEQYF. DNA for the CDR3: TGCAGTGCTAGAGGACAGGGGGGTTTAACCTACGAGCAGTACTTC.

V gene TRBV6-5 combines with J gene TRBJ2-7, with 14 positions matching TRBD2. The CDR3 contains 18 residues. Germline V lookup: CDR1 MNHEY, CDR2 SVGAGI. V was pared by 5 bases and J by 1 base, with 10 bases of the junction left unmatched. CDR3 sequence (DNA): TGTGCCAGCAGTCCCCAGGGACTAGCGGGGGAAAGTTCCTACGAGCAGTACTTC. Translating it yields CASSPQGLAGESSYEQYF.

Here the CDR3 DNA reads TGTGCCAGCAGCCCCCTTAGCGGGGGGGCCGCAGATACGCAGTATTTT. It encodes CASSPLSGGAADTQYF. This chain joins TRBV11-2 and TRBJ2-3; TRBD2 agrees at 11 bases. CDR1 is SGHAT, CDR2 FQNNGV, per germline. This CDR3 has 16 amino acids. Trimming removed 5 bases from V and 4 bases from J; junction bases left unmatched: 8. Drawing the rest from reference TRBV11-2 and TRBJ2-3, the complete variable domain is EAGVAQSPRYKIIEKRQSVAFWCNPISGHATLYWYQQILGQGPKLLIQFQNNGVVDDSQLPKDRFSAERLKGVDSTLKIQPAKLEDSAVYLCASSPLSGGAADTQYFGPGTRLTVL.

CDR3 sequence: CSARVGDRGGYTF. The CDR3 nucleotides are TGCAGTGCTAGAGTAGGGGACAGAGGTGGCTACACCTTC. The chain is built from TRBV20-1 and TRBJ1-2; 7 bases line up with TRBD1. Germline V gives CDR1 DFQATT, CDR2 SNEGSKA (reference sequence). V trimming: 1 base; J trimming: 7 bases; junction bases outside the gene matches: 6. The CDR3 totals 13 residues.

This clonotype is medium-sized. The chain joins TRBV5-1 to TRBJ1-2, with a possible D match to TRBD1 (5 bases). The CDR3 spans 13 residues. Germline V gives CDR1 SGHRS, CDR2 YFSETQ. The germline V and J ends were trimmed by 5 bases and 4 bases, with 12 bases remaining between them. CDR3 DNA sequence: TGCGCCAGCAGACTGACAGTGAGCTATGGCTACACCTTC. Its protein product is CASRLTVSYGYTF.

The rearrangement joins TRBV7-2 to TRBJ1-2, with a possible D match to TRBD1 (5 bases). Germline V gives CDR1 SGHTA, CDR2 FQGNSA. There are 17 residues in the CDR3. The V end was cut by 4 bases, the J end by 7 bases, with 25 bases between. CDR3 nucleotides: TGTGCCAGCAGCTCAGCGGGATCCCGCGCAAGGGGTACTGGCTACACCTTC. This gives the protein CASSSAGSRARGTGYTF.

This clonotype ranks as medium-sized (0.01 to 0.1%). The chain combines TRBV4-3 with TRBJ2-5; D is uncertain. With 0 bases removed from V and 6 bases from J, the gap between germline ends came to 14 bases. This CDR3 region has 15 residues. Germline V gene data show CDR1 as LGHNA and CDR2 as YSLEER. CDR3 nucleotides: TGCGCCAGCAGCCAAGAGACGGGTAGTTTGAAGACCCAGTACTTC. It is translated as CASSQETGSLKTQYF.

A note on this clonotype: One junction end disagrees with the germline gene, perhaps due to a read error. V is TRBV20-1 and J is TRBJ2-7; 7 nucleotides line up with TRBD2. Germline CDR1 and CDR2: DFQATT and SNEGSKA (reference sequence). The CDR3 contains 13 residues. The CDR3 sequence: CSAPPFRDYAQYF. The CDR3 region has the DNA TGCAGTGCCCCTCCTTTCCGGGACTACGCGCAGTACTTC.

The CDR3 loop is CASSSTGGAGGSNGGANVLTF. DNA of the CDR3: TGTGCCAGCAGCTCCACAGGGGGCGCGGGCGGGAGCAATGGTGGGGCCAACGTCCTGACTTTC. The chain carries TRBV9 and TRBJ2-6, with TRBD1 identical over 9 bases. The CDR3 is made up of 21 amino acids. The trim removed 4 bases at V and 3 bases at J, leaving 20 bases unmatched. Germline-derived CDR1 and CDR2 are SGDLS and YYNGEE.